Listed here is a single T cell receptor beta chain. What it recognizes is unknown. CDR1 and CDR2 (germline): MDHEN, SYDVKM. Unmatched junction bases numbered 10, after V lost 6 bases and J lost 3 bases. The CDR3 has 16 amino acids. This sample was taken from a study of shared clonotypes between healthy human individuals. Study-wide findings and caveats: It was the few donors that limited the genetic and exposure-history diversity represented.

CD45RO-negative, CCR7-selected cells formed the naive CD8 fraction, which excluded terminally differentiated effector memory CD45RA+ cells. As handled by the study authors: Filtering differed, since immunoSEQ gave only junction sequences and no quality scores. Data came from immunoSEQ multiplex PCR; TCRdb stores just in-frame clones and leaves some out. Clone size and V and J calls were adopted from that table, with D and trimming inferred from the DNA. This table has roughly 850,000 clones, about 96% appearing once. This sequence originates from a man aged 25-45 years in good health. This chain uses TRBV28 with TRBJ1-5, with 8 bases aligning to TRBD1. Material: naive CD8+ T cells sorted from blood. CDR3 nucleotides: TGTGCCAGCAGCGTTGACAGGGGCCGGCTCAATCAGCCCCAGCATTTT. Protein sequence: CASSVDRGRLNQPQHF.